The 6 T cell receptor beta chains in this list originate from one sample, sequenced in a study of cytomegalovirus exposure and HLA in healthy donors. Researchers ran the PCR with 60 Vbeta and 13 Jbeta primers. Assay: immunoSEQ multiplex PCR; the TCRdb copy retains only in-frame clones and omits some. The sample consists of 90,000 to 110,000 clones, less than 80% of them appearing once. The sample comprised PBMCs. The receptor set was obtained from a woman in her forties or fifties in good health and CMV-seropositive.

V and J are TRBV19 and TRBJ1-5; a possible D gene is TRBD1 (6 bases). CDR1 LNHDA and CDR2 SQIVND come from the germline V gene (reference sequence). Trimming cost V 6 bases and J 6 bases, with 12 bases left between them. This CDR3 has 13 amino acids. The CDR3 loop is CASSLGGGQPQHF. The CDR3 DNA follows: TGTGCCAGTAGCCTAGGGGGGGGTCAGCCCCAGCATTTT.

The genes are TRBV19 and TRBJ2-3, with no clear D. Germline assignment: CDR1 LNHDA and CDR2 SQIVND (reference sequence). This CDR3 is 17 amino acids long. Deletions cut 6 bases from V and 2 bases from J, with 21 bases between. The CDR3 DNA is TGTGCCAGTAGCCCCTTAGCCGGGTCTCTTGACACAGATACGCAGTATTTT. The encoded protein is CASSPLAGSLDTDTQYF.

The J gene is TRBJ1-1, the V gene TRBV27; D call uncertain. Per germline, CDR1 MNHEY and CDR2 SMNVEV (reference sequence). The length of the CDR3 is 15 residues. V dropped 2 bases and J dropped 1 base, with 11 bases sitting between them. Here the CDR3 reads CASSLDTSWNTEAFF. The DNA of the CDR3 is TGTGCCAGCAGTTTAGACACGTCCTGGAACACTGAAGCTTTCTTT.

The V and J genes are TRBV5-5 and TRBJ2-3, with 8 bases that match TRBD2. Per the germline V gene, CDR1 is SGHKS and CDR2 is YYEKEE (reference sequence). V lost 4 bases to trimming and J lost 6 bases; unmatched junction nucleotides: 7. The CDR3 is 14 amino acids. The CDR3 spells CASSPGGGWDTQYF. CDR3 DNA: TGTGCCAGCAGCCCCGGGGGGGGGTGGGATACGCAGTATTTT.

The chain is built from TRBV10-3 and TRBJ2-6, with 11 positions matching TRBD1. This CDR3 comprises 15 residues. V lost 11 bases to trimming and J lost 2 bases; unmatched junction nucleotides: 5. The germline gives CDR1 ENHRY, CDR2 SYGVKD. This CDR3 reads CASGTGGPGANVLTF. The CDR3 DNA is TGTGCCTCCGGGACAGGGGGGCCTGGGGCCAACGTCCTGACTTTC.

This clone was found once. This chain links TRBV19 with TRBJ2-4, with TRBD2 as a possible D gene (5 bases). With 0 bases removed from V and 7 bases from J, the gap between germline ends came to 16 bases. Per germline, CDR1 LNHDA and CDR2 SQIVND (reference sequence). The CDR3 covers 16 residues. CDR3 in amino acids: CASSIESGSRLNIQYF. The CDR3 DNA is TGTGCCAGTAGTATAGAAAGCGGCTCCCGTTTGAACATTCAGTACTTC.